What follows describes a single T cell receptor beta chain. Sequencing was performed with immunoSEQ multiplex PCR; in TCRdb, only in-frame clones are kept and a portion is missing. The sample contains about 220,000 clones, about 86% of which appear only once. These data come from a study of blood T cell repertoires in COVID-19. Study-level information: Samples came from the United States, Italy and Spain, spanning acute and convalescent COVID-19. The cDNA or gDNA used as material had been derived from T cells, B-cell-depleted T cells, or PBMCs.

This CDR3 is 8 amino acids long. Germline CDR1 is DFQATT and CDR2 is SNEGSKA (reference sequence). Trimming left V 6 bases short and J 7 bases short, with 3 bases between. This sequence joins TRBV20-1 and TRBJ2-5; D is undetermined. The receptor's source is a woman aged 25 to 45 who had recovered from COVID-19. Sequenced material: peripheral blood. The CDR3 sequence is CSAGTQYF. Here the CDR3 DNA reads TGCAGTGCCGGGACCCAGTACTTC.